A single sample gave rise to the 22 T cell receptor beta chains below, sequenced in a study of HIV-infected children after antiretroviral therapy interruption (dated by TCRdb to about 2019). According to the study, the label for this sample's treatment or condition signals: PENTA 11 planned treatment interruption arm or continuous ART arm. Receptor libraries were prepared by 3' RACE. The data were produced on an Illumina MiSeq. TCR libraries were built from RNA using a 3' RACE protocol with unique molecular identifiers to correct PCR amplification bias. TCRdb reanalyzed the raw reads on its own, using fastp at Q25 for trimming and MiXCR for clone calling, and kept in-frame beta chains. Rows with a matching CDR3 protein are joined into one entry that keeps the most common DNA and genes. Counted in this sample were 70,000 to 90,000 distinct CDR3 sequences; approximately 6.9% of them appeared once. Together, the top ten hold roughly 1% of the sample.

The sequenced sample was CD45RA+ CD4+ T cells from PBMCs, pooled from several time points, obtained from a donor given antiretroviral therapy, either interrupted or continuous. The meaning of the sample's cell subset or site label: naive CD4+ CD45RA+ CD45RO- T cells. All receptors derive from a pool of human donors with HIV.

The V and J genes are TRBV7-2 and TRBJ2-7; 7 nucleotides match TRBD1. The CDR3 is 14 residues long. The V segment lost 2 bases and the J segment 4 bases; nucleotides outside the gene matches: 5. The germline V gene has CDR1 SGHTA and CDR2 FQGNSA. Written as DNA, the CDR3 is TGTGCCAGCAGCTTAAGGACAGGAGAGTACGAGCAGTACTTC. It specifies CASSLRTGEYEQYF.

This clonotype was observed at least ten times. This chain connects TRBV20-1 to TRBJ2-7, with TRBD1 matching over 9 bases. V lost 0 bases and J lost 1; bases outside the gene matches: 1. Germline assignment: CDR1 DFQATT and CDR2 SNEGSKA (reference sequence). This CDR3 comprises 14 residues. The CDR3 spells CSARDGQGSYEQYF. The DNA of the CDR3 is TGCAGTGCTAGAGACGGACAGGGGTCCTACGAGCAGTACTTC.

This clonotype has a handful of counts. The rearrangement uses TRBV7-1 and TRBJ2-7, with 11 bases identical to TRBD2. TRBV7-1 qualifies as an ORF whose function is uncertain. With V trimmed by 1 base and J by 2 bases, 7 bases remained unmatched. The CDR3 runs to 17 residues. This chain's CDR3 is CASSSGVAGGHTYEQYF. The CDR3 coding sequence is TGTGCCAGCAGCTCAGGAGTAGCGGGGGGGCATACCTACGAGCAGTACTTC.

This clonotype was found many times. CDR3: CSARLAGGGEQFF. CDR3 nucleotide sequence: TGCAGTGCTAGACTAGCGGGGGGGGGTGAGCAGTTCTTC. V and J are TRBV20-1 and TRBJ2-1, with 12 bases fitting TRBD2. This CDR3 comprises 13 residues. The V gene's germline CDR1 is DFQATT and CDR2 SNEGSKA (reference sequence). Trimming cost V 2 bases and J 9 bases; bases outside gene matches: 2.

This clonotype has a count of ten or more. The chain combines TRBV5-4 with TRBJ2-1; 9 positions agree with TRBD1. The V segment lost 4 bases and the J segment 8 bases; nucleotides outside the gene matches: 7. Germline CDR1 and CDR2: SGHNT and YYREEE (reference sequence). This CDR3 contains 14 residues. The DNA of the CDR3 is TGTGCCAGCAGCACCCGGGACAGGGTTGATGAGCAGTTCTTC. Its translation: CASSTRDRVDEQFF.

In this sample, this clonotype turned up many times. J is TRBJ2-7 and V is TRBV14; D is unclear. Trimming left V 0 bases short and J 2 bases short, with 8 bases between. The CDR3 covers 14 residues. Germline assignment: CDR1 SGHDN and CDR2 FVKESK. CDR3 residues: CASSQDRGAYEQYF. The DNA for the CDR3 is TGTGCCAGCAGCCAAGACCGCGGAGCCTACGAGCAGTACTTC. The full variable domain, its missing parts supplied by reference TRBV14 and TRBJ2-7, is EAGVTQFPSHSVIEKGQTVTLRCDPISGHDNLYWYRRVMGKEIKFLLHFVKESKQDESGMPNNRFLAERTGGTYSTLKVQPAELEDSGVYFCASSQDRGAYEQYFGPGTRLTVT.

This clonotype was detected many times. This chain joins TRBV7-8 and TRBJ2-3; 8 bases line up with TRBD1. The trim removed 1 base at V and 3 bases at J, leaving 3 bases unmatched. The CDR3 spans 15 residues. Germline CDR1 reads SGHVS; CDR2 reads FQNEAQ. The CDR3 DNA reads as TGTGCCAGCAGCTTAGGCAGGGGGCGAACAGATACGCAGTATTTT. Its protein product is CASSLGRGRTDTQYF. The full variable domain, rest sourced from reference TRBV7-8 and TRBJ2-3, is GAGVSQSPRYKVAKRGQDVALRCDPISGHVSLFWYQQALGQGPEFLTYFQNEAQLDKSGLPSDRFFAERPEGSVSTLKIQRTQQEDSAVYLCASSLGRGRTDTQYFGPGTRLTVL.

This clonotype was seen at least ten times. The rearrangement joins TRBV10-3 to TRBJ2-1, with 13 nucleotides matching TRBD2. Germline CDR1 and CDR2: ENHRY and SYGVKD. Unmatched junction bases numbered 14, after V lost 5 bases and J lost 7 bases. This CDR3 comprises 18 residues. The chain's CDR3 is CAISSHITLAGGGNEQFF. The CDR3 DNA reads TGTGCCATCAGTTCCCATATTACACTAGCGGGAGGGGGTAATGAGCAGTTCTTC.

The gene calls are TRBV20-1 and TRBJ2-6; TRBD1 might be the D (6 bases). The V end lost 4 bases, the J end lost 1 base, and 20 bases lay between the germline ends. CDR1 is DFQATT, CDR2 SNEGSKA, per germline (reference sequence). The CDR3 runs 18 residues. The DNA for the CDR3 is TGCAGTGCTATCCGCAAACAGGGTCAGGGGTCTGGGGCCAACGTCCTGACTTTC. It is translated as CSAIRKQGQGSGANVLTF.

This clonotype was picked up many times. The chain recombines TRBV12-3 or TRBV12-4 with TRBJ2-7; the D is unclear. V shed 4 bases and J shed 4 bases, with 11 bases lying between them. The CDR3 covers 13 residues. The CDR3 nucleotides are TGTGCCAGCAGTTGGCAGCTGGAGTACGAGCAGTACTTC. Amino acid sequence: CASSWQLEYEQYF.

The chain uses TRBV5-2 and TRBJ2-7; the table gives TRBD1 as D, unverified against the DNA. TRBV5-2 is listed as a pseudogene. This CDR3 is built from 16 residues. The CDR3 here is CASNSWDRLTLREQYF. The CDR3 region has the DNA TGTGCCAGCAACTCGTGGGACAGACTGACCCTTCGCGAGCAGTACTTC.

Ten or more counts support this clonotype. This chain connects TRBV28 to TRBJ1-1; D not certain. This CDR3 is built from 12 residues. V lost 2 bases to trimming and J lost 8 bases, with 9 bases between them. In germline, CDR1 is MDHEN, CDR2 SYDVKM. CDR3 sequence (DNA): TGTGCCAGCAGTTTACGGCAGCGGGAAGCTTTCTTT. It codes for CASSLRQREAFF.

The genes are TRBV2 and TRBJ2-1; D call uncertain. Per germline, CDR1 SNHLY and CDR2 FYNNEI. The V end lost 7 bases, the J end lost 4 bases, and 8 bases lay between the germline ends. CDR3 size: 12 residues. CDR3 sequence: CASNREYNEQFF. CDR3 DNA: TGTGCCAGCAACAGAGAGTACAATGAGCAGTTCTTC.

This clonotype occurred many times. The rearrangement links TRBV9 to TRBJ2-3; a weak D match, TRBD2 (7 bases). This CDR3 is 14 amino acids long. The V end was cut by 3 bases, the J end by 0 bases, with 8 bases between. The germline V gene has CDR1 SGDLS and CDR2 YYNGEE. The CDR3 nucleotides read TGTGCCAGCAGCGGGGGGGGCAGCACAGATACGCAGTATTTT. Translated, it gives CASSGGGSTDTQYF.

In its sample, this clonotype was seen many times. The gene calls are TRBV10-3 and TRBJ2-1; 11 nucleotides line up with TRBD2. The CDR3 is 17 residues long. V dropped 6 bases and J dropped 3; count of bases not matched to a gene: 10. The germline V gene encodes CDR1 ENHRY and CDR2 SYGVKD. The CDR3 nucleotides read TGTGCCATCAGCGGAACACTAGCGGGAGTGGGCTACAATGAGCAGTTCTTC. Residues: CAISGTLAGVGYNEQFF.

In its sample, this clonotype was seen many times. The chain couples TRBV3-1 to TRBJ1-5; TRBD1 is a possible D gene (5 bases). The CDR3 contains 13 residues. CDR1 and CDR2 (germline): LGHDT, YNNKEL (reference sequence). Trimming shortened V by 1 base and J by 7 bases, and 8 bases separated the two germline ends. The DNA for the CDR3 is TGTGCCAGCAGCCAAGTCCGGGGGCAGCCCCAGCATTTT. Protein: CASSQVRGQPQHF.

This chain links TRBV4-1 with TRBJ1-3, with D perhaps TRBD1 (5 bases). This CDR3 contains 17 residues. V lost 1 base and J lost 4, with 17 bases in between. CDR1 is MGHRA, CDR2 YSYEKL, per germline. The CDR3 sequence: CASSQARGQLGGNTIYF. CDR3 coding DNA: TGCGCCAGCAGCCAAGCGAGGGGCCAGTTAGGGGGAAACACCATATATTTT.

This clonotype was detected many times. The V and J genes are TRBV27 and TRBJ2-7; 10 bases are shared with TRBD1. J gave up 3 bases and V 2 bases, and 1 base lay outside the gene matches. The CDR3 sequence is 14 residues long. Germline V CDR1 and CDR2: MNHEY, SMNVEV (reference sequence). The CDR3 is CASSLRTGGYEQYF. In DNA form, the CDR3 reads TGTGCCAGCAGTTTACGGACAGGGGGCTACGAGCAGTACTTC.

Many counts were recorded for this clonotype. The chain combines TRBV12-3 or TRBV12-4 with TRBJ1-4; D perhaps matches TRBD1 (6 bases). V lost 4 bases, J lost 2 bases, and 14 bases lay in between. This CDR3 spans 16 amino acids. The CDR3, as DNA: TGTGCCAGCAGTTCCACTTACAGGGCCACTAATGAAAAACTGTTTTTT. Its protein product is CASSSTYRATNEKLFF.

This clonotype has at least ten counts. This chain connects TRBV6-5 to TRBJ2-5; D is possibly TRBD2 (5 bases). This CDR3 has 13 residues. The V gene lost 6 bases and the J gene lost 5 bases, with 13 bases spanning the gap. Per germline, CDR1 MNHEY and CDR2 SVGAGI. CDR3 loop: CASSRGHAETQYF. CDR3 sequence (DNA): TGTGCCAGCAGCCGGGGTCATGCGGAGACCCAGTACTTC.

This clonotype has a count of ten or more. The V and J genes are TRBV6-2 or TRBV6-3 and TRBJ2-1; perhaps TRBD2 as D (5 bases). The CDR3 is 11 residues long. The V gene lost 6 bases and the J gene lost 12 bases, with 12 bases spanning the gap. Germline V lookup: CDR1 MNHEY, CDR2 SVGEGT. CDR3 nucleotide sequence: TGTGCCAGCAGCCTAGCTCTACGGCAGTTCTTC. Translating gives CASSLALRQFF.

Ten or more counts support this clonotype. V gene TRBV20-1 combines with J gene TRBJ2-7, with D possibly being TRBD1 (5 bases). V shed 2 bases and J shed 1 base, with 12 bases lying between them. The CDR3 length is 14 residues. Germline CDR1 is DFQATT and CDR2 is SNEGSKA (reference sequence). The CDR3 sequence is CSARQGVFSYEQYF. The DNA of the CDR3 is TGCAGTGCTAGACAAGGGGTCTTTTCCTACGAGCAGTACTTC.